The clone carrying this T cell receptor (beta chain) has at least ten counts. Its antigen is currently unknown. A read error may explain this, as a much larger clone is one base away. The germline V and J ends were trimmed by 5 bases and 2 bases, with 16 bases remaining between them. CDR3 length: 16 residues. This record comes from a study of identical twins. From the 5' RACE reads, TCRdb called clonotypes with MiXCR, one entry per CDR3 protein. The table shows around 160,000 distinct CDR3 sequences, with around 3.5% occurring only once. Study-level findings and limits: Sequences that were out-of-frame, alpha and twin-shared displayed an excess of low generation probability. Conclusions leaned on cross-sectional statistical analysis and did not track the same donors over time. Diverse VJ usage suggested most zero-insertion clonotypes were not invariant T cells.

Sequenced: memory T cells sorted from blood. The TCR originated in a man younger than 30 in good health. The chain carries TRBV12-3 or TRBV12-4 and TRBJ1-3, with no clear D. This chain's CDR3 is CASSPEQRRAGNTIYF. The CDR3 nucleotides read TGTGCCAGCAGTCCCGAACAGCGTCGCGCTGGAAACACCATATATTTT.